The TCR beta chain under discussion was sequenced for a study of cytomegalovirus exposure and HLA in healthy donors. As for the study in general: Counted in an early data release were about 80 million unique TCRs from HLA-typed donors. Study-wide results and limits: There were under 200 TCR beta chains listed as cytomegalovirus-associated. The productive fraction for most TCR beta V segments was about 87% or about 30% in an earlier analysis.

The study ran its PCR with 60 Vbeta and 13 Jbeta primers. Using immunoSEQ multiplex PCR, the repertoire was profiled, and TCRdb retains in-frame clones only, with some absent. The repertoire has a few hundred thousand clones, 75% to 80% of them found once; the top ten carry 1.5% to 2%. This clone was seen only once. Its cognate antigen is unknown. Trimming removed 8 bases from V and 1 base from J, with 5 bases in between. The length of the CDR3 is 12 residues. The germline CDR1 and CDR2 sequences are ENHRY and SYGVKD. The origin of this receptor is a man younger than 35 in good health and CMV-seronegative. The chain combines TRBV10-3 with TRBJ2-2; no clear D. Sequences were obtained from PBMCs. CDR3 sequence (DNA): TGTGCCATCTTATGGAACACCGGGGAGCTGTTTTTT. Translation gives CAILWNTGELFF.